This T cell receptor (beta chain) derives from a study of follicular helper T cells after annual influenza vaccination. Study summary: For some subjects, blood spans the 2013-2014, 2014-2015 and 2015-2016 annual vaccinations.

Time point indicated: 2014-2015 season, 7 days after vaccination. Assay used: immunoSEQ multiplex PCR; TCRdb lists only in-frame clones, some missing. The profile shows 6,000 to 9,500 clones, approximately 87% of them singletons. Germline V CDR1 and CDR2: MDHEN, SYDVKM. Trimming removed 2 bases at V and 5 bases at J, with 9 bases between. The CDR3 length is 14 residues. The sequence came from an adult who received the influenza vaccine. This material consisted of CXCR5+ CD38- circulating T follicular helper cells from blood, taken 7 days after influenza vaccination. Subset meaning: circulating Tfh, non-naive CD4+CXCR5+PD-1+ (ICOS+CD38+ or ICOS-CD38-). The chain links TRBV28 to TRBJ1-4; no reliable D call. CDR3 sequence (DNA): TGTGCCAGCAGTTTAGACGGTGGGAATGAAAAACTGTTTTTT. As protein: CASSLDGGNEKLFF.